In this sample, the clone carrying this T cell receptor (beta chain) turned up a few times. The target antigen is unknown. The CDR3 is 13 residues long. V was pared by 5 bases and J by 2 bases, with 10 bases between. Germline-derived CDR1 and CDR2 are SGHRS and YFSETQ. TCRdb re-called the RT-PCR reads through MiXCR, storing one row per CDR3 protein. The sample records a few hundred thousand distinct CDR3 sequences, just over 20% being singletons. This entry belongs to a study of response to subunit inactivated influenza vaccine. Study results and caveats: Authors proposed each seasonal influenza vaccination draws in few new T cells.

This clonotype was sampled from a man aged 45 to 75 who received an inactivated influenza vaccine. Sequences were derived from PBMCs from blood, sampled less than 22 months after vaccination. J is TRBJ2-5 and V is TRBV5-1, with D hard to call. The DNA for the CDR3 is TGCGCCAGCAGTCCCGGGCCGCAAGAGACCCAGTACTTC. Amino acid sequence: CASSPGPQETQYF.